The TCR beta chain under discussion was sequenced for a study of T cell responses to AZD1222 COVID-19 vaccine. As regards this clone: The antigen remains unidentified.

The table came from immunoSEQ multiplex PCR; TCRdb's copy has only in-frame clones and leaves some out. The table shows over 100,000 clones, with about 90% occurring only once. Study-wide findings and caveats: Spike-specific TCR repertoires showed rising breadth and depth after two AZD1222 doses.

The germline CDR1 and CDR2 sequences are SGHRS and YFSETQ. V trimming: 3 bases; J trimming: 7 bases; junction bases outside the gene matches: 13. The CDR3 has 17 amino acids. The J gene is TRBJ1-4, the V gene TRBV5-1; 9 bases agree with TRBD1. The TCR comes from an adult in good health. Material: peripheral blood, obtained on day 0 of AZD1222 vaccination. The CDR3 loop is CASSWDRDINGPEKLFF. The CDR3, as DNA: TGCGCCAGCAGCTGGGACAGGGATATTAATGGGCCTGAAAAACTGTTTTTT.